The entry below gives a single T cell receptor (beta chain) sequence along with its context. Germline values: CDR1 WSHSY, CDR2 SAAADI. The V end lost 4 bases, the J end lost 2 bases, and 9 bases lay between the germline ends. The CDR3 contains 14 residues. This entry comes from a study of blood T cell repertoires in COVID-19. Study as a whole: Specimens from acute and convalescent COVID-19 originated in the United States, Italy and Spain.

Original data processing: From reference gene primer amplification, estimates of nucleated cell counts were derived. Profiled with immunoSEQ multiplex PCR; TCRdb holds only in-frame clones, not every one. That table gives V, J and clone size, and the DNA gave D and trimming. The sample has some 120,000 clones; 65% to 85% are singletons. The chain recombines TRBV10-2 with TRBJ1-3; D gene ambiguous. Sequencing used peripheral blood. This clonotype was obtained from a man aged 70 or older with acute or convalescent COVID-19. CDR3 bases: TGCGCCAGCAGTGGAACATCAACTGGAAACACCATATATTTT. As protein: CASSGTSTGNTIYF.